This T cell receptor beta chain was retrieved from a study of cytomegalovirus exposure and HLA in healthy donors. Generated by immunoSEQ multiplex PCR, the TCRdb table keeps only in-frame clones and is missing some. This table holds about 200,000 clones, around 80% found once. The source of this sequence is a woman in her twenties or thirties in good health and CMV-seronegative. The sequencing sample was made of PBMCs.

The CDR3 region is CASNPLIYKEQFF. CDR3 nucleotides: TGTGCCAGCAACCCCCTAATCTATAAGGAGCAGTTCTTC. The rearrangement uses TRBV21-1 and TRBJ2-1; no DNA check was done on the table's D call, TRBD2. TRBV21-1 is annotated as a pseudogene. This CDR3 is built from 13 residues.